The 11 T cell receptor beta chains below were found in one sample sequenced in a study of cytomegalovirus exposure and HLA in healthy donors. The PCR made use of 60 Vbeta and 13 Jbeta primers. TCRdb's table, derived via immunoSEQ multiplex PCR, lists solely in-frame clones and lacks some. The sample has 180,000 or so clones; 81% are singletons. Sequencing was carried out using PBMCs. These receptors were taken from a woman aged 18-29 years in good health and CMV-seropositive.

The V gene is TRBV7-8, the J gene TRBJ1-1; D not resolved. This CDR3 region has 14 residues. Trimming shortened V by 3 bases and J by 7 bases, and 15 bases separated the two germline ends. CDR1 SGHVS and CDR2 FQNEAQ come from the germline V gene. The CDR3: CASSLPRVGGEAFF. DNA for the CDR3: TGTGCCAGCAGCTTGCCTAGGGTAGGAGGTGAAGCTTTCTTT.

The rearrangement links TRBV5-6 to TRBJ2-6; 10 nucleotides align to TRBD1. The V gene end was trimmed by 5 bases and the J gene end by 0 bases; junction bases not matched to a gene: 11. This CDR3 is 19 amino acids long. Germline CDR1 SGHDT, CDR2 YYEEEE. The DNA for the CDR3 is TGTGCCAGCAGTTCACCGGGACAGGGGCTTTTCTCTGGGGCCAACGTCCTGACTTTC. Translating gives CASSSPGQGLFSGANVLTF.

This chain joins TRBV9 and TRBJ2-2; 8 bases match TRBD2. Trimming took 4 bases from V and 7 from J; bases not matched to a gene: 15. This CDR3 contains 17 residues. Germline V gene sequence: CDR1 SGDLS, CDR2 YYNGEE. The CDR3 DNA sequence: TGTGCCAGCAGCCCCCTCGGTAGGCGGGGGGAGGTCGGGGAGCTGTTTTTT. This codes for CASSPLGRRGEVGELFF.

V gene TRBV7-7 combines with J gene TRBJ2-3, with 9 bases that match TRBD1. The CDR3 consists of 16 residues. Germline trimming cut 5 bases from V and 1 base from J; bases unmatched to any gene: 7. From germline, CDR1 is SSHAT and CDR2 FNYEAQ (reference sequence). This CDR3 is CASSPRQGEGTDTQYF. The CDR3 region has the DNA TGTGCCAGCAGCCCACGACAGGGGGAAGGCACAGATACGCAGTATTTT.

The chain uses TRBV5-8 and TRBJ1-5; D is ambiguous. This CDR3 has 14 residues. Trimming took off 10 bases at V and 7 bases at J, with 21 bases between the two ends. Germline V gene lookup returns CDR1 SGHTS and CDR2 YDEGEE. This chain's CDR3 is CASYPGSGWQPQHF. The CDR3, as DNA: TGTGCCTCCTACCCGGGAAGCGGGTGGCAGCCCCAGCATTTT.

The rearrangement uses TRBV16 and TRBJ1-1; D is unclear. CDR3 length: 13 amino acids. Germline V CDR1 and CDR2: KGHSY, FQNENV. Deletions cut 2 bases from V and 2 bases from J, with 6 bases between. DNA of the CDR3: TGTGCCAGCAGCCAAGGCAGAAACACTGAAGCTTTCTTT. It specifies CASSQGRNTEAFF.

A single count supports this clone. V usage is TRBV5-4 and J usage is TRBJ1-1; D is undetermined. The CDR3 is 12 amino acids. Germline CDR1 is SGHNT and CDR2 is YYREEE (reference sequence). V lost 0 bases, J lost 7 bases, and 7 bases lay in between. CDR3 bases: TGTGCCAGCAGCTTGGGGCGGGGTGAAGCTTTCTTT. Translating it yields CASSLGRGEAFF.

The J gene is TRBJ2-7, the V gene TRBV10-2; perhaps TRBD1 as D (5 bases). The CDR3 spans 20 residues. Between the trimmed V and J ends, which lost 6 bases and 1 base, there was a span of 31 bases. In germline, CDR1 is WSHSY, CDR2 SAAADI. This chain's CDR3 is CASRPRTRDLMTLRSYEQYF. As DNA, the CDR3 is TGCGCCAGCAGACCTCGGACCAGGGATTTAATGACCCTCAGGTCCTACGAGCAGTACTTC.

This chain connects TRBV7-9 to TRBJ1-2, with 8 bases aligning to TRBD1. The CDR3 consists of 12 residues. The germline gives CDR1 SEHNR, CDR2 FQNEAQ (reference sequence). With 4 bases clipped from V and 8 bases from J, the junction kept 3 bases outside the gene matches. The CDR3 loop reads CASSSTGEGYTF. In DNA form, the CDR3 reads TGTGCCAGCAGCTCGACAGGGGAGGGCTACACCTTC.

In DNA, the CDR3 is TGTGCCAGCAGTTTATTGGACAGCCGCCGAAACATTCAGTACTTC. This gives the protein CASSLLDSRRNIQYF. The genes are TRBV27 and TRBJ2-4; possibly TRBD1 for D (6 bases). Trimming removed 1 base at V and 6 bases at J, with 13 bases between. Germline CDR1 MNHEY, CDR2 SMNVEV (reference sequence). The CDR3 length is 15 residues.

CDR3 residues: CASSLDRVGNTIYF. CDR3 sequence (DNA): TGCGCCAGCAGCTTAGACAGGGTTGGAAACACCATATATTTT. The V gene is TRBV5-1, the J gene TRBJ1-3, with TRBD1 matching 7 bases. CDR1 is SGHRS and CDR2 is YFSETQ in the germline V gene. The CDR3 is 14 amino acids. The trim removed 2 bases at V and 3 bases at J, leaving 2 bases unmatched.